This T cell receptor (beta chain) was recovered during a study of blood T cell repertoires in COVID-19. Original analysis: Cell counts per sample came from amplifying reference gene primers. The method was immunoSEQ multiplex PCR; TCRdb's version includes in-frame clones alone and lacks a portion of them. V and J calls and clone size are as listed in that table; D and trimming were resolved from the DNA. The top ten hold about 4.6% of the sample, which has 40,000 to 60,000 clones, 70% to 90% seen once. V was cut by 2 bases and J by 0 bases, with 11 bases left in between. CDR3 size: 16 residues. Germline assignment: CDR1 ENHRY and CDR2 SYGVKD. This clone has just one count.

The sequence was collected from a man older than 75 with active COVID-19. The chain employs TRBV10-3 and TRBJ1-3, with D maybe TRBD1 (6 bases). The sample was peripheral blood. In DNA, the CDR3 is TGTGCCATCAGTGAGGCGGACAGAACCTCTGGAAACACCATATATTTT. Translation: CAISEADRTSGNTIYF.